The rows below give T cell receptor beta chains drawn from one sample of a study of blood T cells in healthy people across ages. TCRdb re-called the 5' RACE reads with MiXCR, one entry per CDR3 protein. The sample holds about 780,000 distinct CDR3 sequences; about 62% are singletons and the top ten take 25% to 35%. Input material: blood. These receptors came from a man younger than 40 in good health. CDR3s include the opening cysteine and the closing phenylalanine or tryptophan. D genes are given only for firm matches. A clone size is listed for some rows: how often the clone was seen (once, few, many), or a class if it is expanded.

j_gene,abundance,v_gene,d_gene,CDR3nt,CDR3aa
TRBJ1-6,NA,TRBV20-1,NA,TGCAGTGCTAGAGATCTACAGGGTGAGGGAAATTCACCCCTCCACTTT,CSARDLQGEGNSPLHF
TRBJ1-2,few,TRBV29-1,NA,TGCAGCGTTGATCATCCGGAGAGGGGCTACACCTTC,CSVDHPERGYTF
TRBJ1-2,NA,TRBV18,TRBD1,TGTGCCAGCTCACCAGACACAGGGGGCTTTGGCTACACCTTC,CASSPDTGGFGYTF
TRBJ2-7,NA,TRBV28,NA,TGTGCCAGCAGGTCCGGGACACACTACGAGCAGTACTTC,CASRSGTHYEQYF
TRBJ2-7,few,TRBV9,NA,TGTGCCAGCAGCGGTGGGGGGATGAGGGAGCAGTACTTC,CASSGGGMREQYF
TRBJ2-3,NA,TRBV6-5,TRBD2,TGTGCCAGCAGTTACTCCGTGCCGGGACTAGGCGTATCAGATACGCAGTATTTT,CASSYSVPGLGVSDTQYF
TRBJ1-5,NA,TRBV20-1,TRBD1,TGCAGTTCGGTACAGGGGGTGGGACGGGGTCAGCCCCAGCATTTT,CSSVQGVGRGQPQHF
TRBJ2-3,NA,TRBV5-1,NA,TGCGCCGGCAGCTTTGTGGGAGATACGCAGTATTTT,CAGSFVGDTQYF
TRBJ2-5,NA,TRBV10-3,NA,TGTGCCATCAGTGAGTCGAACGCTATGGAGACCCAGTACTTC,CAISESNAMETQYF
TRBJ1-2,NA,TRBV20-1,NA,TGCAGTGCTAGAGATCTTTTTTCGGACGGGGAACGCCGGTATGGCTACACCTTC,CSARDLFSDGERRYGYTF
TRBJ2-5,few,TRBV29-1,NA,TGCAGCGTTGAACCGGGGCAGGGGATACAAGAGACCCAGTACTTC,CSVEPGQGIQETQYF
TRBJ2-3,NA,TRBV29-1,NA,TGCAGCGTTGAAGACGGGACCGCAGATACGCAGTATTTT,CSVEDGTADTQYF
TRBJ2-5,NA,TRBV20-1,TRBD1,TGCAGTGCTACGGACAGGGGCTTCAGGGAGACCCAGTACTTC,CSATDRGFRETQYF
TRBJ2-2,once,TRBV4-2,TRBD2,TGTGCCAGCAGCCCCTGGGGAGGGGCCGCGAACACCGGGGAGCTGTTTTTT,CASSPWGGAANTGELFF
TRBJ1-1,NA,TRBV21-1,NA,TGTGCCAGCAGCAAAGAGGGTCAACAGGCGCGAATGAACACTGAAGCTTTCTTT,CASSKEGQQARMNTEAFF
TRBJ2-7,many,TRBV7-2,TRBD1,TGTGCCAGCAGCTTAAGGACAGGGAGCTCCTACGAGCAGTACTTC,CASSLRTGSSYEQYF
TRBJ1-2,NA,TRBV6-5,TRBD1,TGTGCCAGCAGAGAGGGACAGGGAGGTAGCTATGGCTACACCTTC,CASREGQGGSYGYTF
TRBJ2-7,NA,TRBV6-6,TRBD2,TGTGCCAGCAGTGCCTGGGGGGGGAAGAGCTCCTACGAGCAGTACTTC,CASSAWGGKSSYEQYF
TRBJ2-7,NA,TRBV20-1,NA,TGCAGTGCCCAGCTAGGGGCGGGGACCTACGAGCAGTACTTC,CSAQLGAGTYEQYF
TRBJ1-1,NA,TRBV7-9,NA,TGTGCCAGCAGCCAGCCAGGGAGGGGCGGGTGGACTGAAGCTTTCTTT,CASSQPGRGGWTEAFF
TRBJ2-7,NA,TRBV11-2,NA,TGTGCCAGCAGAGAGAAGGGGGGATACGAGCAGTACTTC,CASREKGGYEQYF
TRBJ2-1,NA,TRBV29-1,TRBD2,TGCAGCGCAGGCGGGAGGGGGAGGAACAATGAGCAGTTCTTC,CSAGGRGRNNEQFF
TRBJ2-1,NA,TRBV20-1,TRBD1,TGCAGTGCTAGGGGGGACAGGGAAAAGGATGAGCAGTTCTTC,CSARGDREKDEQFF
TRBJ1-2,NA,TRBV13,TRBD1,TGTGCCAGCAGCGCCTGGGACAGGGTGAATGGCTACACCTTC,CASSAWDRVNGYTF
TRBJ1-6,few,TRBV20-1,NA,TGCAGTGCTAGATATTCCCTTTCGGGATCACCCCTCCACTTT,CSARYSLSGSPLHF
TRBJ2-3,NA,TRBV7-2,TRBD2,TGTGCCAGCAGCCAGGGACTAGCGGGGGTGGTAGATACGCAGTATTTT,CASSQGLAGVVDTQYF
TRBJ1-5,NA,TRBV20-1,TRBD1,TGCAGTGCGGACTTCGGACAGGGGGAGCAGCCCCAGCATTTT,CSADFGQGEQPQHF
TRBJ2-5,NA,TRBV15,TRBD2,TGTGCCACCAGCAGGGAGCCGGGACTAGCGTATGAGACCCAGTACTTC,CATSREPGLAYETQYF
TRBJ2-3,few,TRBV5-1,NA,TGCGCCAGCAGGTTGGCAACAGATACGCAGTATTTT,CASRLATDTQYF
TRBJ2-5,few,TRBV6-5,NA,TGTGCCAGCACTAGGGGGGGGACCCAAGAGACCCAGTACTTC,CASTRGGTQETQYF
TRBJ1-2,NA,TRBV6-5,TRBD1,TGTGCCAGCAGTTACGCCGACAGGGCCTATGGCTACACCTTC,CASSYADRAYGYTF
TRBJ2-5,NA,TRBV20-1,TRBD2,TGCAGTGCTAGACGGGCGGGGGGTCCCTTGGAGACCCAGTACTTC,CSARRAGGPLETQYF
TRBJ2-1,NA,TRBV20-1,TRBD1,TGCAGTGCTAGCGGACAGGTTCGCAATGAGCAGTTCTTC,CSASGQVRNEQFF
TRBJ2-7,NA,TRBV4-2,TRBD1,TGTGCCAGCAGCCAAGATCGGGGGACAGGGAGCTACGAGCAGTACTTC,CASSQDRGTGSYEQYF
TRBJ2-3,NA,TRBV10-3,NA,TGTGCCATCAGGGGACTGGATACGCAGTATTTT,CAIRGLDTQYF
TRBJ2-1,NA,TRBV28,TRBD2,TGTGCCAGCAGTTTAGGGCTAGCGGGGGTCAGCTCCTACAATGAGCAGTTCTTC,CASSLGLAGVSSYNEQFF
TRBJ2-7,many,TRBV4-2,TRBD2,TGCGCCAGCAGCCAAGAGCGGGGGCCCTACGAGCAGTACTTC,CASSQERGPYEQYF
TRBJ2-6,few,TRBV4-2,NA,TGTGCCAGCAGCCAAGCGGCAAGAAATGGGGCCAACGTCCTGACTTTC,CASSQAARNGANVLTF
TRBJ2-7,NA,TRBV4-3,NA,TGCGCCAGCAGCCAGGAGAAGACGGATTCCTACGAGCAGTACTTC,CASSQEKTDSYEQYF
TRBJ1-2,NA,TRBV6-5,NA,TGTGCCAGCAGTGCGAAGAGGAATGGCTACACCTTC,CASSAKRNGYTF
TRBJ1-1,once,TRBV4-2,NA,TGTGCCAGCAGCCCCCGGCAGGGCACTGAAGCTTTCTTT,CASSPRQGTEAFF
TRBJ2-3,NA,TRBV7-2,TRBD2,TGTGCCAGCAGCTTATGGCTAGCGGGGACTAGCACAGATACGCAGTATTTT,CASSLWLAGTSTDTQYF
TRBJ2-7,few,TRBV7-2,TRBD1,TGTGCCAGCAGCTCAGGGACAGCTCGTGAGCAGTACTTC,CASSSGTAREQYF
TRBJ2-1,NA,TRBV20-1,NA,TGCAGTGCTAGCGGTCTGGGAGTAGCGCGTGAGCAGTTCTTC,CSASGLGVAREQFF
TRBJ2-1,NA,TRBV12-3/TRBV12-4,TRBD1,TGTGCCAGCAGTTTAGAGGGGACAGGGCCTAATGAGCAGTTCTTC,CASSLEGTGPNEQFF
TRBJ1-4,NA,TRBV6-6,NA,TGTGCCAGCAGTTACCGTGTTAATGAAAAACTGTTTTTT,CASSYRVNEKLFF
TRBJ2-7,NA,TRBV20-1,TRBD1,TGCAGTGCTAGGTGGCAGACAGGGGGCTTCTACGAGCAGTACTTC,CSARWQTGGFYEQYF
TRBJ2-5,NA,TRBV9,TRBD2,TGTGCCAGCAGCGTAGACCAGCGGGGGGGTCTCGAGACCCAGTACTTC,CASSVDQRGGLETQYF
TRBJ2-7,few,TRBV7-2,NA,TGTGCCAGCAGGTATAGACTAGTGATTTTTCCCGACGAGCAGTACTTC,CASRYRLVIFPDEQYF
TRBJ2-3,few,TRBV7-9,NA,TGTGCCAGCAGCTTAAACGCCCCTAGCACAGATACGCAGTATTTT,CASSLNAPSTDTQYF
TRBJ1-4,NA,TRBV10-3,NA,TGTGCCATCAGACCCACAGGGCGCGAAAAACTGTTTTTT,CAIRPTGREKLFF
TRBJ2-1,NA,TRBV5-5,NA,TGTGCCAGCAATAGAGTCACCGTTAACTCCTACAATGAGCAGTTCTTC,CASNRVTVNSYNEQFF
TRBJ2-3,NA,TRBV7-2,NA,TGTGCCAGCAGCTGGCGTGGCGTGCAGTATTTT,CASSWRGVQYF
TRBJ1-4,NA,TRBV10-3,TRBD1,TGTGCCATCCGCCGGGACAGACAAACGGAAAAACTGTTTTTT,CAIRRDRQTEKLFF
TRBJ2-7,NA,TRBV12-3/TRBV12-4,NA,TGTGCCAGCAACCCCCGGGACGGACTCTACAATGAGCAGTACTTC,CASNPRDGLYNEQYF
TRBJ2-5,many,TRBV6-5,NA,TGTGCCAGCAGTTACTCGGGAGAGACCCAGTACTTC,CASSYSGETQYF